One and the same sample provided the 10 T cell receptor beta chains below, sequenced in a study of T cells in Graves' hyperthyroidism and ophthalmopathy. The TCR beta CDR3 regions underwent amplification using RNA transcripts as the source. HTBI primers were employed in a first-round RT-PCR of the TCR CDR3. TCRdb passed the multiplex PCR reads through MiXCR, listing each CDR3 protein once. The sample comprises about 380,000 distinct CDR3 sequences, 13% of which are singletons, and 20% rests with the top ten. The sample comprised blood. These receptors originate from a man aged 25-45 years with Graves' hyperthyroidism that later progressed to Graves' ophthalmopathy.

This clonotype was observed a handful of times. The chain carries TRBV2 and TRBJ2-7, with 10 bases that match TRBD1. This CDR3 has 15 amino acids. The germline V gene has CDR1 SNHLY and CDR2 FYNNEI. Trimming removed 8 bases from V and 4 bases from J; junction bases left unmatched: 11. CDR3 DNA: TGTGCCAGCCGACTGGGACAGGGGTCTGGGTACGAGCAGTACTTC. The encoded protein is CASRLGQGSGYEQYF.

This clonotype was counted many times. CDR3 protein: CSAGPGGTYEQYF. CDR3 coding DNA: TGCAGTGCTGGGCCAGGGGGCACCTACGAGCAGTACTTC. The V and J genes are TRBV20-1 and TRBJ2-7, with 8 bases aligning to TRBD1. The CDR3 contains 13 residues. The J segment lost 2 bases and the V segment lost 5 bases, leaving 5 bases of the junction unmatched. Germline V gene sequence: CDR1 DFQATT, CDR2 SNEGSKA (reference sequence).

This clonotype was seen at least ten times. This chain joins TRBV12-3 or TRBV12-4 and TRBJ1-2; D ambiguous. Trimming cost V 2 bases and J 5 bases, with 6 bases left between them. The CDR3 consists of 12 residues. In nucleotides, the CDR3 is TGTGCCAGCAGTTTACGTCGGTATGGCTACACCTTC. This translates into CASSLRRYGYTF.

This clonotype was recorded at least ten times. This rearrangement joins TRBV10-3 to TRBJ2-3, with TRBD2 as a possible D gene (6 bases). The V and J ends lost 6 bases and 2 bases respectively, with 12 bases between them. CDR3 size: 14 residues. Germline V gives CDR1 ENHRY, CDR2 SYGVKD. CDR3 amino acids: CAIRGGHLTDTQYF. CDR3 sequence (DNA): TGTGCCATCAGGGGAGGACACCTCACAGATACGCAGTATTTT.

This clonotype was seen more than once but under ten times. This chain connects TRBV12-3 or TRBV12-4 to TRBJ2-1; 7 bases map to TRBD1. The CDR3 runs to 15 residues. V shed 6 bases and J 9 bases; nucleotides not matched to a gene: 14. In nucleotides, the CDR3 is TGTGCCAGCAGCTCCGGGACAGCTAAGCGAAGTGAGCAGTTCTTC. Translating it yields CASSSGTAKRSEQFF.

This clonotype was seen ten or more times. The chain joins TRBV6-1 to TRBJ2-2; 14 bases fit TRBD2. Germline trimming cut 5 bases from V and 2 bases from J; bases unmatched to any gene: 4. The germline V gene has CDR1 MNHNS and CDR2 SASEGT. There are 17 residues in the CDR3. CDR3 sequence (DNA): TGTGCCAGCAGTAAGGGACTAGCGGGGGCAAACACCGGGGAGCTGTTTTTT. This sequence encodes CASSKGLAGANTGELFF.

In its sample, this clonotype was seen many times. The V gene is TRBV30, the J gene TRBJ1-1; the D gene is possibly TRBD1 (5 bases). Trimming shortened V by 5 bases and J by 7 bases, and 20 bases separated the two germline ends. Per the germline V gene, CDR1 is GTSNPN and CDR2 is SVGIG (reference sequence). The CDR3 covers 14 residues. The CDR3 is CAWSTPGRAYEAFF. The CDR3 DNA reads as TGTGCCTGGTCCACACCGGGCAGGGCTTATGAAGCTTTCTTT.

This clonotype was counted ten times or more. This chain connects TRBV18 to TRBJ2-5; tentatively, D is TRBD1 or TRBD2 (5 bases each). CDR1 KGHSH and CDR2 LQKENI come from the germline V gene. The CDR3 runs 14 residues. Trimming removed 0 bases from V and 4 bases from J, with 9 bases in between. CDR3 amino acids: CASSPPGRRETQYF. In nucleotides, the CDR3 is TGTGCCAGCTCACCACCGGGACGACGAGAGACCCAGTACTTC.

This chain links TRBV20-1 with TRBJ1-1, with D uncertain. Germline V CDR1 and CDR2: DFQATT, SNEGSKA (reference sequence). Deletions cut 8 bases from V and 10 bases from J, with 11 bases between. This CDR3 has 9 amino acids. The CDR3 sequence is CSLLMGAFF. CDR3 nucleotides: TGCAGTCTTCTGATGGGAGCTTTCTTT.

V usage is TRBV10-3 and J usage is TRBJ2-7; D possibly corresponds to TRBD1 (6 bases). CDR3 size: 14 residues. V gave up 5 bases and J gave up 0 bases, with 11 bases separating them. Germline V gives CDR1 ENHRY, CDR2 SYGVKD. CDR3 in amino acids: CAISRTETSYEQYF. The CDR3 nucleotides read TGTGCCATCAGTCGGACAGAGACCTCCTACGAGCAGTACTTC.